What follows are 10 T cell receptor beta chains derived from one specimen sequenced in a study of blood T cells in healthy people across ages. Using a J-beta primer mix together with a sample-barcoded 5' primer, a second PCR was run for roughly 6 to 12 cycles. TCRdb called the 5' RACE reads again in MiXCR, with one record for every CDR3 protein. Of roughly 1,000,000 distinct CDR3 sequences listed, under 30% are singletons. These same data were also listed under a study on T cells of mothers and their children.

The specimen was blood. All receptors come from a girl aged 2-10 years in good health.

The genes are TRBV20-1 and TRBJ2-5, with 7 bases aligning to TRBD1. Germline CDR1 is DFQATT and CDR2 is SNEGSKA (reference sequence). The CDR3 has 14 residues. V lost 4 bases and J lost 0; bases outside the gene matches: 5. CDR3 sequence: CSAKDRRYQETQYF. The CDR3 region has the DNA TGCAGTGCTAAGGACAGGAGATACCAAGAGACCCAGTACTTC.

This clonotype was seen more than once but under ten times. The rearrangement uses TRBV5-1 and TRBJ1-6, with D uncertain. CDR3 length equals 13 residues. CDR1 is SGHRS, CDR2 YFSETQ, per germline. The V end was cut by 0 bases, the J end by 11 bases, with 9 bases between. CDR3 in DNA: TGCGCCAGCAGCTTGGACCGGAGGGCACCCCTCCACTTT. It translates to CASSLDRRAPLHF.

Worth noting for this clonotype: One junction end does not reproduce the germline sequence, and a read error may be involved. The chain combines TRBV3-1 with TRBJ2-1; no clear D. The CDR3 runs to 13 residues. The germline CDR1 and CDR2 sequences are LGHDT and YNNKEL (reference sequence). The CDR3 is CASTQSIKNEQFF. Written as DNA, the CDR3 is TGTGCCAGCACCCAATCCATCAAAAATGAGCAGTTCTTC.

In this sample, this clonotype turned up a few times. This sequence joins TRBV12-3 or TRBV12-4 and TRBJ1-2; 9 bases are a match to TRBD1. Losses at the gene ends were 5 bases for V and 7 bases for J; bases not matched to a gene: 5. This CDR3 is 13 amino acids long. The CDR3 is CASSHRGRGGYTF. In nucleotides, the CDR3 is TGTGCCAGCAGTCACAGGGGGCGGGGTGGCTACACCTTC.

This chain joins TRBV9 and TRBJ2-6; perhaps D is TRBD1 or TRBD2 (5 bases each). Germline lookup yields CDR1 SGDLS and CDR2 YYNGEE. Between the trimmed V and J ends, which lost 0 bases and 0 bases, there was a span of 10 bases. The CDR3 is 17 residues long. The CDR3 protein is CASSVAGRVSGANVLTF. DNA for the CDR3: TGTGCCAGCAGCGTAGCAGGGCGGGTCTCTGGGGCCAACGTCCTGACTTTC.

This clonotype has more than one count but fewer than ten. CDR3 sequence reads: CASSLELQRELNEQFF. The CDR3, as DNA: TGTGCCAGCAGCTTAGAACTGCAGCGGGAGCTCAATGAGCAGTTCTTC. This chain links TRBV7-8 with TRBJ2-1, with 8 bases identical to TRBD2. Germline assignment: CDR1 SGHVS and CDR2 FQNEAQ. The V segment lost 1 base and the J segment 6 bases; nucleotides outside the gene matches: 8. The CDR3 loop spans 16 amino acids. The full variable domain, with the rest looked up from reference TRBV7-8 and TRBJ2-1, is GAGVSQSPRYKVAKRGQDVALRCDPISGHVSLFWYQQALGQGPEFLTYFQNEAQLDKSGLPSDRFFAERPEGSVSTLKIQRTQQEDSAVYLCASSLELQRELNEQFFGPGTRLTVL.

The chain joins TRBV20-1 to TRBJ1-1; D is undetermined. Trimming took off 5 bases at V and 7 bases at J, with 17 bases between the two ends. From germline, CDR1 is DFQATT and CDR2 SNEGSKA (reference sequence). CDR3 length: 13 amino acids. CDR3 DNA sequence: TGCAGTGCTGTCTCGGGCCGACACGGTGAAGCTTTCTTT. This codes for CSAVSGRHGEAFF.

The chain has TRBV7-8 and TRBJ2-5; 11 bases map to TRBD1. Germline loops: CDR1 SGHVS, CDR2 FQNEAQ. V lost 3 bases and J lost 4; bases outside the gene matches: 13. The CDR3 is 18 residues long. CDR3 amino acids: CASSFRVLRDRGRETQYF. DNA for the CDR3: TGTGCCAGCAGCTTCCGCGTACTCCGGGACAGGGGGAGAGAGACCCAGTACTTC.

The chain carries TRBV12-3 or TRBV12-4 and TRBJ2-7, with 10 bases fitting TRBD2. J was trimmed by 7 bases and V by 6 bases; bases with no gene match: 9. The CDR3 loop spans 14 amino acids. CDR3 nucleotides: TGTGCCAGCAGAACTTCTAGCGGGAGTAGAGAGCAGTACTTC. Translation gives CASRTSSGSREQYF.

This clonotype has a handful of counts. V and J are TRBV19 and TRBJ1-5; D is undetermined. V shed 4 bases and J shed 5 bases, with 9 bases lying between them. From germline, CDR1 is LNHDA and CDR2 SQIVND (reference sequence). CDR3 length equals 13 residues. The CDR3 spells CASSSTVYQPQHF. In DNA, the CDR3 is TGTGCCAGTAGTAGTACAGTTTATCAGCCCCAGCATTTT.